This T cell receptor beta chain was sequenced during a study of blood T cell repertoires in COVID-19. Study overall: Specimens from acute and convalescent COVID-19 originated in the United States, Italy and Spain. PBMCs, B-cell-depleted T cells, or T cells were the source of the cDNA or gDNA that made up the material.

In the source study's methods: Reference gene primer amplification gave nucleated cell count estimates. The protocol was immunoSEQ multiplex PCR, while the TCRdb copy is restricted to in-frame clones and leaves out a portion. The V and J calls and clone size were taken over from that table, and D and trimming were inferred from the DNA. The sample includes about 80,000 clones, about 81% seen only once; the top ten take around a quarter. Germline CDR1 and CDR2: SGHAT and FQNNGV. The CDR3 is 18 amino acids. V was pared by 5 bases and J by 6 bases, with 17 bases of the junction left unmatched. The chain joins TRBV11-2 to TRBJ2-2; 8 bases map to TRBD2. The sample was peripheral blood. The receptor's source is a human donor in a cohort sampled during active COVID-19. Here the CDR3 reads CASSGHRVEREYPGELFF. CDR3 in DNA: TGTGCCAGCAGCGGCCACAGAGTCGAGCGGGAGTACCCCGGGGAGCTGTTTTTT. Variable domain in full (rest from reference TRBV11-2 and TRBJ2-2): EAGVAQSPRYKIIEKRQSVAFWCNPISGHATLYWYQQILGQGPKLLIQFQNNGVVDDSQLPKDRFSAERLKGVDSTLKIQPAKLEDSAVYLCASSGHRVEREYPGELFFGEGSRLTVL.